This T cell receptor (beta chain) is drawn from a study of cytomegalovirus exposure and HLA in healthy donors. Across the whole study: Both the approximately 120 validation repertoires and the 666 first-cohort repertoires used the same platform, as reported by a later analysis.

Only a few counts were recorded for this clone. Profiling relied on immunoSEQ multiplex PCR, and the TCRdb table lists in-frame clones only, not all of them. Of 200,000 to 250,000 clones detected, approximately 87% appear once; the ten largest clones hold roughly 5.4%. The CDR3 has 16 amino acids. V trimming: 3 bases; J trimming: 7 bases; junction bases outside the gene matches: 13. Germline V gene lookup returns CDR1 SGHRS and CDR2 YFSETQ. This chain uses TRBV5-1 with TRBJ2-1; 7 bases agree with TRBD1. This clonotype was sampled from a woman under 30 in good health and CMV-seronegative. The source material was PBMCs. The CDR3 spells CASSSTRSLQGNEQFF. CDR3 coding DNA: TGCGCCAGCAGCTCAACTAGGAGTCTACAGGGGAATGAGCAGTTCTTC.